This T cell receptor beta chain was captured in a study of T cell clones after liver transplantation. Across the study: Three of eight recipients were HCV-positive; others had non-autoimmune, non-viral indications. Points from the study as a whole: Donor-reactive sequences fell more than third party-reactive ones, suggesting partial deletion.

The data were produced by immunoSEQ multiplex PCR, yet TCRdb's version contains in-frame clones alone and is incomplete. The sample has about 74,000 clones, about 80% seen once. With regard to this clone: The antigen remains unidentified.

CDR1 and CDR2 from the germline V gene are MDHEN and SYDVKM. Between the trimmed V and J ends, which lost 4 bases and 0 bases, there was a span of 7 bases. The CDR3 contains 14 residues. This chain joins TRBV28 and TRBJ1-3; D remains ambiguous. The sample in question was CD4+ T cells from blood, obtained before liver transplant. This sequence was found in a human donor who received a liver transplant. The chain's CDR3 is CASSSRNSGNTIYF. The DNA of the CDR3 is TGTGCCAGCAGTTCTCGTAACTCTGGAAACACCATATATTTT.